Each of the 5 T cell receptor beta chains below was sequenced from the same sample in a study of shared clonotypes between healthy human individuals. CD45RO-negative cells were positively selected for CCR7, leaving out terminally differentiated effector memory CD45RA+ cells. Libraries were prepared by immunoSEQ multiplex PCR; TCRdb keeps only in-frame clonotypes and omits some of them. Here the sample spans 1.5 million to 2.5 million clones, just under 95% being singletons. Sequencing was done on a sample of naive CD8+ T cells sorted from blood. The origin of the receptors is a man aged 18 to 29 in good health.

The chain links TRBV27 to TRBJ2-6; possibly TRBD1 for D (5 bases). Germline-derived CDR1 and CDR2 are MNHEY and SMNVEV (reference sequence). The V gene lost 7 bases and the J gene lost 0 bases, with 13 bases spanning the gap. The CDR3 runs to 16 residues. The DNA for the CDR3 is TGTGCCAGCATGGGCAGGGTAAACTCTGGGGCCAACGTCCTGACTTTC. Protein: CASMGRVNSGANVLTF.

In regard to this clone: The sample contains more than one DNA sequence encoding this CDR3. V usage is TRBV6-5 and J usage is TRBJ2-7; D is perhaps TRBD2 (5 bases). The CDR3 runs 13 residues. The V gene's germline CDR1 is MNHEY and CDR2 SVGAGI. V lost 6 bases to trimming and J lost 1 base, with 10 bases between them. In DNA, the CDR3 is TGTGCCAGCAGCCCTAGCTCATCCTACGAGCAGTACTTC. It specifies CASSPSSSYEQYF.

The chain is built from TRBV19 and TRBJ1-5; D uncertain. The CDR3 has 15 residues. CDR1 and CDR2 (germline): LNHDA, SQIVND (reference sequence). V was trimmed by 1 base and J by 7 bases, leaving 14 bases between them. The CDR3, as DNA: TGTGCCAGTAGTATAGGTCGAGAGGGATGGCAGCCCCAGCATTTT. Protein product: CASSIGREGWQPQHF.

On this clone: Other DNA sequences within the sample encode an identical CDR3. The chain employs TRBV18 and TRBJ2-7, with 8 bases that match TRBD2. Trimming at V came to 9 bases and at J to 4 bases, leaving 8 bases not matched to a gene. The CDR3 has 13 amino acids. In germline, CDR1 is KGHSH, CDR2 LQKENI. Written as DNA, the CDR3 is TGTGCCAGTTCCAGCGGGAGCTCTTACGAGCAGTACTTC. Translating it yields CASSSGSSYEQYF.

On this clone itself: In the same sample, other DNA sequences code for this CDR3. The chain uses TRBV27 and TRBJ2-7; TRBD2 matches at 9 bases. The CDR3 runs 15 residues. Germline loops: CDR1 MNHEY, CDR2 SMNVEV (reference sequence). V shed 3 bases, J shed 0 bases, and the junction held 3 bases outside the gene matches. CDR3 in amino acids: CASSFGAGGSYEQYF. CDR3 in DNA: TGTGCCAGCAGTTTCGGAGCGGGGGGCTCCTACGAGCAGTACTTC.